This entry features one T cell receptor beta chain sequence. Original analysis: Reference gene primer amplification yielded estimated nucleated cell counts. Only in-frame clones appear in the TCRdb table, and some are missing; sequencing was by immunoSEQ multiplex PCR. The V and J calls and the clone size are those of that table, but D and trimming were determined from the DNA. Of roughly 82,000 clones in the sample, about nine tenths were seen once. The data were taken from a study of blood T cell repertoires in COVID-19. This clonotype was sampled from a woman aged 45-60 years in a cohort sampled during active COVID-19. The sequenced material came from peripheral blood.

The CDR3 region is CASRPPETGSGANVLTF. The CDR3 bases are TGTGCCAGCAGACCGCCCGAGACTGGCTCTGGGGCCAACGTCCTGACTTTC. The chain carries TRBV28 and TRBJ2-6, with D uncertain. This CDR3 region has 17 residues. V lost 6 bases and J 0 bases, leaving 15 bases between the germline ends. Per the germline V gene, CDR1 is MDHEN and CDR2 is SYDVKM.